This T cell receptor beta chain is drawn from a study of blood T cell repertoires in COVID-19. The overall study: The samples span acute and convalescent COVID-19 from the United States, Italy and Spain. The analysed material was cDNA or gDNA that came from T cells, B-cell-depleted T cells, or PBMCs.

CDR3 length equals 13 residues. V gave up 6 bases and J gave up 1 base; unmatched junction bases: 0. Germline V gene lookup returns CDR1 KGHSH and CDR2 LQKENI. This clone was detected a few times. In the source study's methods: The assay estimated nucleated cells by amplifying reference gene primers. Assay: immunoSEQ multiplex PCR; the TCRdb copy retains only in-frame clones and omits some. That table is the source of V, J and clone size, and D and trimming were worked out from the DNA. The sample contains fewer than 70,000 clones, 65% to 90% of which appear only once. The receptor was derived from a man aged 80 or over with acute or convalescent COVID-19. The sequenced sample was peripheral blood. V and J are TRBV18 and TRBJ1-1, with 9 nucleotides matching TRBD1. This chain's CDR3 is CASSGQGNTEAFF. The CDR3 nucleotides read TGTGCCAGCTCGGGACAGGGGAACACTGAAGCTTTCTTT.